This entry describes one T cell receptor beta chain. This record comes from a study of blood T cell repertoires in COVID-19. Assay: immunoSEQ multiplex PCR; the TCRdb copy retains only in-frame clones and omits some. The data show roughly 110,000 clones, with 70% to 90% seen just once and less than 1.5% held by the top ten. Trimming stripped 0 bases from V and 0 bases from J, with 12 bases between. Germline assignment: CDR1 KGHSH and CDR2 LQKENI. The CDR3 contains 16 residues. This chain uses TRBV18 with TRBJ2-7, with D perhaps TRBD1 (7 bases). Material for sequencing was peripheral blood. This TCR was recovered from a man between 40 and 49 years old with acute or convalescent COVID-19. CDR3 in amino acids: CASSPPWGDSSYEQYF. CDR3 bases: TGTGCCAGCTCACCACCGTGGGGGGACAGCTCCTACGAGCAGTACTTC.